Detailed here is one T cell receptor beta chain. Its antigen is not known. This sample is part of a study of cytomegalovirus exposure and HLA in healthy donors. Donors were drawn from the approximately 120-subject validation cohort, separate from the approximately 670-subject first cohort. The germline V gene encodes CDR1 SGHRS and CDR2 YFSETQ. This CDR3 comprises 14 residues. The V gene end was trimmed by 4 bases and the J gene end by 11 bases; junction bases not matched to a gene: 6. Study-wide findings and caveats: Listed as cytomegalovirus-associated were approximately 160 TCR beta chains.

Data came from immunoSEQ multiplex PCR; TCRdb stores just in-frame clones and leaves some out. In the table there are approximately 200,000 clones, about 93% of which are singletons. The sequence derives from a woman aged 18 to 35 in good health and CMV-seronegative. The chain carries TRBV5-1 and TRBJ2-1; 13 bases map to TRBD2. Input material: PBMCs. The CDR3 DNA reads as TGCGCCAGCAGCCCGCGGACTAGCGGGAGTCAGCAGTTCTTC. This translates into CASSPRTSGSQQFF.